One sample yielded the 15 T cell receptor beta chains listed below, sequenced in a study of shared clonotypes between healthy human individuals. TCRdb keeps only in-frame clones here, not all; method: immunoSEQ multiplex PCR. The repertoire has approximately 2.5 million clones, approximately 94% of them found once; the top ten carry more than 0.12%. The specimen was naive CD4+ T cells sorted from blood. The subset denotes: CD45RA+ positively selected. The source is a man aged 18 to 30 in good health.

The rearrangement links TRBV10-1 to TRBJ2-3; D not resolved. CDR1 is WNHNN, CDR2 SYGVQD, per germline (reference sequence). The length of the CDR3 is 14 residues. Trimming left V 4 bases short and J 4 bases short, with 12 bases between. This CDR3 is CASSVQGSSDTQYF. In DNA form, the CDR3 reads TGCGCCAGCAGTGTTCAAGGTAGTTCAGATACGCAGTATTTT.

The count of this clone is one. The rearrangement uses TRBV6-4 and TRBJ1-2; a possible D gene is TRBD1 (5 bases). The CDR3 contains 13 residues. Between the trimmed V and J ends, which lost 6 bases and 5 bases, there was a span of 13 bases. The germline V gene encodes CDR1 MRHNA and CDR2 SNTAGT. The CDR3 loop reads CASSMGPAYGYTF. CDR3 nucleotides: TGTGCCAGCAGCATGGGACCGGCATATGGCTACACCTTC.

This clone turned up a few times. This chain joins TRBV5-6 and TRBJ1-6; unclear D gene. Germline CDR1 SGHDT, CDR2 YYEEEE. The CDR3 totals 14 residues. Trimming took 1 base from V and 7 from J, leaving 9 bases between them. CDR3 nucleotide sequence: TGTGCCAGCAGCTTGCCAGCGACCAATTCACCCCTCCACTTT. Protein sequence: CASSLPATNSPLHF.

This chain connects TRBV4-3 to TRBJ1-1; TRBD1 matches at 8 bases. The CDR3 contains 18 residues. Trimming cost V 2 bases and J 3 bases; bases outside gene matches: 14. Germline V gene lookup returns CDR1 LGHNA and CDR2 YSLEER. The CDR3 bases are TGCGCCAGCAGCCAATCGACAGGTTGGGACAGGAAATACACTGAAGCTTTCTTT. Translated, it gives CASSQSTGWDRKYTEAFF.

On this clone: Other DNA sequences in the sample encode the same CDR3. The V call is TRBV18, the J call TRBJ2-5, with D maybe TRBD1 (5 bases). V was trimmed by 3 bases and J by 5 bases, leaving 7 bases between them. Per the germline V gene, CDR1 is KGHSH and CDR2 is LQKENI. The CDR3 sequence is 12 residues long. The DNA for the CDR3 is TGTGCCAGCTCACCGGCAGGGGAGACCCAGTACTTC. Protein sequence: CASSPAGETQYF.

This sequence joins TRBV5-1 and TRBJ2-3, with 8 bases aligning to TRBD2. CDR3 length: 15 residues. The ends lost 4 bases at V and 2 bases at J; junction bases unmatched: 6. Germline V gene data show CDR1 as SGHRS and CDR2 as YFSETQ. The CDR3 spells CASSTYSGTTDTQYF. CDR3 sequence (DNA): TGCGCCAGCAGCACATATAGCGGGACCACAGATACGCAGTATTTT.

The V and J genes are TRBV2 and TRBJ2-7, with 7 bases aligning to TRBD1. Losses at the gene ends were 5 bases for V and 0 bases for J; bases not matched to a gene: 7. The V gene's germline CDR1 is SNHLY and CDR2 FYNNEI. The CDR3 is made up of 15 amino acids. CDR3 nucleotide sequence: TGTGCCAGCAGTCGACAGGGAAGTGACTCCTACGAGCAGTACTTC. Amino acids: CASSRQGSDSYEQYF.

The chain is built from TRBV27 and TRBJ2-1; D unresolved. V gave up 4 bases and J gave up 5 bases, with 3 bases separating them. The V gene's germline CDR1 is MNHEY and CDR2 SMNVEV (reference sequence). The CDR3 totals 11 residues. The CDR3 nucleotides read TGTGCCAGCAGTTGGAACAATGAGCAGTTCTTC. Translation gives CASSWNNEQFF.

The rearrangement links TRBV4-1 to TRBJ2-1, with TRBD2 matching over 8 bases. Germline V gives CDR1 MGHRA, CDR2 YSYEKL. Unmatched junction bases numbered 3, after V lost 0 bases and J lost 2 bases. The CDR3 contains 16 residues. This CDR3 reads CASSQEAGATYNEQFF. CDR3 sequence (DNA): TGCGCCAGCAGCCAAGAAGCGGGGGCCACCTACAATGAGCAGTTCTTC.

Notes on this clone: Within the sample, other DNA sequences also encode this same CDR3. The chain has TRBV6-1 and TRBJ2-2; D is uncertain. V lost 4 bases and J 5 bases, leaving 8 bases between the germline ends. Germline values: CDR1 MNHNS, CDR2 SASEGT. The CDR3 contains 13 residues. The chain's CDR3 is CASSADITGELFF. The CDR3 DNA follows: TGTGCCAGCAGTGCAGACATAACCGGGGAGCTGTTTTTT.

This clone was detected once. The chain couples TRBV28 to TRBJ2-7; 9 bases fit TRBD1. This CDR3 is built from 13 residues. Losses at the gene ends were 7 bases for V and 5 bases for J; bases not matched to a gene: 6. CDR1 is MDHEN, CDR2 SYDVKM, per germline. The CDR3 is CASTGTGRNEQYF. The CDR3 DNA follows: TGTGCCAGCACCGGGACAGGGCGCAACGAGCAGTACTTC.

This rearrangement joins TRBV5-1 to TRBJ2-7; 10 bases map to TRBD1. CDR1 and CDR2 (germline): SGHRS, YFSETQ. Trimming at V came to 2 bases and at J to 0 bases, leaving 11 bases not matched to a gene. The CDR3 is 18 amino acids. The chain's CDR3 is CASSFETGGARLSYEQYF. DNA of the CDR3: TGCGCCAGCAGCTTTGAGACAGGGGGCGCGAGGCTCTCCTACGAGCAGTACTTC.

This chain connects TRBV6-4 to TRBJ1-1; 11 nucleotides line up with TRBD1. The ends lost 2 bases at V and 7 bases at J; junction bases unmatched: 12. Germline values: CDR1 MRHNA, CDR2 SNTAGT. The CDR3 runs 17 residues. The CDR3 DNA reads as TGTGCCAGCAGTGACCACGGGACAGGGGGACAGGGTGGTGAAGCTTTCTTT. Translation gives CASSDHGTGGQGGEAFF.

This clone was recorded once. The genes are TRBV2 and TRBJ2-1, with 8 bases lining up with TRBD1. This CDR3 has 15 amino acids. V shed 5 bases and J 0 bases; nucleotides not matched to a gene: 3. Germline loops: CDR1 SNHLY, CDR2 FYNNEI. The CDR3 coding sequence is TGTGCCAGCAGTTTCGACAGGGGCTCCTACAATGAGCAGTTCTTC. Translating it yields CASSFDRGSYNEQFF. The complete variable domain, with remaining parts taken from reference TRBV2 and TRBJ2-1, reads EPEVTQTPSHQVTQMGQEVILRCVPISNHLYFYWYRQILGQKVEFLVSFYNNEISEKSEIFDDQFSVERPDGSNFTLKIRSTKLEDSAMYFCASSFDRGSYNEQFFGPGTRLTVL.

This chain connects TRBV6-4 to TRBJ2-7, with 9 bases aligning to TRBD1. V shed 6 bases and J 4 bases; nucleotides not matched to a gene: 4. The CDR3 extends over 13 amino acids. From germline, CDR1 is MRHNA and CDR2 SNTAGT. The CDR3 loop is CASSADRGYEQYF. CDR3 bases: TGTGCCAGCAGCGCGGACAGGGGATACGAGCAGTACTTC.